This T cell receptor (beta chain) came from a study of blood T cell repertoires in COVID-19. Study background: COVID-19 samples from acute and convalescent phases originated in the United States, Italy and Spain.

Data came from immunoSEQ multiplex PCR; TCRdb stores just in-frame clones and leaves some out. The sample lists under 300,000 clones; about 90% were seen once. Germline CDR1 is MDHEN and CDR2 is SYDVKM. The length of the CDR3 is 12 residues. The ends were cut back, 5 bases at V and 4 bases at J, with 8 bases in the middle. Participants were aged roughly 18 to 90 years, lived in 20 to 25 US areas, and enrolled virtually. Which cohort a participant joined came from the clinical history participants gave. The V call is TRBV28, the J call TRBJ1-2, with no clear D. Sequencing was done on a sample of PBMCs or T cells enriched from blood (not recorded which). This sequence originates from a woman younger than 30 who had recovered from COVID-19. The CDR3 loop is CASSQDIYGYTF. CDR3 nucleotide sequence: TGTGCCAGCAGTCAAGACATCTATGGCTACACCTTC.